This is a list of T cell receptor beta chains from one sample in a study of T cell responses to AZD1222 COVID-19 vaccine. Generated by immunoSEQ multiplex PCR, the TCRdb table keeps only in-frame clones and is missing some. The data show approximately 130,000 clones, roughly nine tenths seen once. The sample was peripheral blood, taken on day 0 of AZD1222 vaccination. The receptor source for this set is an adult in good health. Each CDR3 is given with its conserved first and last residue. Fields, in order: clone size, CDR3 length, J gene, V gene, D gene, CDR3 DNA, CDR3 protein. The D gene is left open where the match is weak. Not every row has a clone size; where given, it reads once, few, many or a size class.

-,14,TRBJ1-1,TRBV27,-,TGTGCCAGCAGTTTAGCCCTGCTTGATTCTGAAGCTTTCTTT,CASSLALLDSEAFF
-,16,TRBJ2-2,TRBV6-2/TRBV6-3,TRBD2,TGTGCCAGCAGTCCATCCGTAGCGGGTCCCACCGGGGAGCTGTTTTTT,CASSPSVAGPTGELFF
-,14,TRBJ1-4,TRBV5-6,TRBD1,TGTGCCAGCTCGCGACAGGGTGGTAATGAAAAACTGTTTTTT,CASSRQGGNEKLFF
-,13,TRBJ1-1,TRBV5-6,-,TGTGCCAGCAGCTTTTCCGGGAACACTGAAGCTTTCTTT,CASSFSGNTEAFF
hyperexpanded,16,TRBJ2-3,TRBV7-2,TRBD2,TGTGCCAGCAGCGCGGGGACTACTTACCTCACAGATACGCAGTATTTT,CASSAGTTYLTDTQYF
-,14,TRBJ2-7,TRBV11-2,-,TGTGCCAGCAGCCCGGGACTCCTGGAAGGGGAGCAGTACTTC,CASSPGLLEGEQYF
-,17,TRBJ1-5,TRBV7-8,-,TGTGCCAGCAGCTTAGCCCCGACAGGCCTTAGCAATCAGCCCCAGCATTTT,CASSLAPTGLSNQPQHF
-,15,TRBJ1-1,TRBV9,-,TGTGCCAGCAGCGTGGGTGGACTTTTGAACACTGAAGCTTTCTTT,CASSVGGLLNTEAFF
-,15,TRBJ1-1,TRBV6-5,-,TGTGCCAGCAGTTCCACAGGGTTGGGGAACACTGAAGCTTTCTTT,CASSSTGLGNTEAFF
-,16,TRBJ2-2,TRBV7-3,TRBD2,TGTGCCAGCAGCCCCGCCGGGACGGGAGGGACCGGGGAGCTGTTTTTT,CASSPAGTGGTGELFF
-,16,TRBJ1-6,TRBV9,-,TGTGCCAGCAGCGTAGATATAGGGCAGAATAATTCACCCCTCCACTTT,CASSVDIGQNNSPLHF
-,14,TRBJ1-1,TRBV6-1,-,TGTGCCAGCAGTGAAACCCGACCGAACACTGAAGCTTTCTTT,CASSETRPNTEAFF